What follows are 29 T cell receptor beta chains derived from one specimen sequenced in a study of T cell responses to AZD1222 COVID-19 vaccine. TCRdb keeps only in-frame clones here, not all; method: immunoSEQ multiplex PCR. Altogether 120,000 to 150,000 clones are present, 88% being singletons, with the ten largest covering about 5%. The source material was peripheral blood, sampled 28 days after the second dose of the MenACWY control vaccine. The origin of the receptors is an adult who received the MenACWY meningococcal vaccine as a control.

J is TRBJ1-5 and V is TRBV19; 11 bases map to TRBD1. Per germline, CDR1 LNHDA and CDR2 SQIVND (reference sequence). There are 18 residues in the CDR3. Trimming at V came to 5 bases and at J to 3 bases, leaving 12 bases not matched to a gene. DNA of the CDR3: TGTGCCAGTAGTGCGCTCTCACCCGGACAGGGGGCCAATCAGCCCCAGCATTTT. Residues: CASSALSPGQGANQPQHF.

The chain uses TRBV18 and TRBJ1-5; 7 nucleotides align to TRBD1. The CDR3 contains 16 residues. Trimming removed 2 bases from V and 2 bases from J; junction bases left unmatched: 6. Germline V gene lookup returns CDR1 KGHSH and CDR2 LQKENI. CDR3 region: CASSPRGPGGNQPQHF. The CDR3 DNA sequence: TGTGCCAGCTCACCAAGGGGGCCGGGTGGCAATCAGCCCCAGCATTTT.

This sequence joins TRBV27 and TRBJ2-7; 7 bases are shared with TRBD2. V gave up 3 bases and J gave up 5 bases; unmatched junction bases: 7. This CDR3 region has 14 residues. Germline lookup yields CDR1 MNHEY and CDR2 SMNVEV (reference sequence). The CDR3 is CASSFTGTNDEQYF. CDR3 nucleotides: TGTGCCAGCAGTTTCACCGGGACTAATGACGAGCAGTACTTC.

The rearrangement joins TRBV11-3 to TRBJ1-1; 7 bases match TRBD1. The CDR3 is made up of 13 amino acids. Germline CDR1 is SGHNT and CDR2 is YENEEA. With V trimmed by 1 base and J by 9 bases, 5 bases remained unmatched. CDR3 coding DNA: TGTGCCAGCAGCTTAGCGTTAAGGGGGCAAGCTTTCTTT. Amino acids: CASSLALRGQAFF.

This clone came up once. The J gene is TRBJ1-2, the V gene TRBV2, with no clear D. The germline V gene encodes CDR1 SNHLY and CDR2 FYNNEI. This CDR3 is 12 amino acids long. Trimming shortened V by 6 bases and J by 2 bases, and 7 bases separated the two germline ends. CDR3 nucleotide sequence: TGTGCCAGCAGCCGGCAGAACTATGGCTACACCTTC. Its translation is CASSRQNYGYTF.

This clone came up once. The rearrangement uses TRBV6-6 and TRBJ1-4, with D uncertain. This CDR3 contains 13 residues. Germline V gene lookup returns CDR1 MNHNY and CDR2 SVGAGI (reference sequence). V was trimmed by 2 bases and J by 6 bases, leaving 7 bases between them. This CDR3 is CASSYIADEKLFF. The CDR3 region has the DNA TGTGCCAGCAGTTACATTGCGGATGAAAAACTGTTTTTT.

This clone was observed a few times. CDR3 amino acids: CASSHLTVSAEAFF. Here the CDR3 DNA reads TGTGCCAGCAGCCATCTCACAGTGAGCGCTGAAGCTTTCTTT. V usage is TRBV3-1 (or the pseudogene TRBV3-2) and J usage is TRBJ1-1; D uncertain. This CDR3 has 14 amino acids. Germline CDR1 reads LGHDT; CDR2 reads YNNKEL (reference sequence). V lost 3 bases, J lost 6 bases, and 14 bases lay in between.

The chain combines TRBV3-1 (or the pseudogene TRBV3-2) with TRBJ1-2; no clear D gene. The CDR3 is made up of 14 amino acids. Germline loops: CDR1 LGHDT, CDR2 YNNKEL (reference sequence). V shed 4 bases and J shed 8 bases, with 17 bases lying between them. The CDR3 DNA reads as TGTGCCAGCAGCCGGCAGCCTAGATCAGAAGGCTACACCTTC. As protein: CASSRQPRSEGYTF.

The chain has TRBV7-2 and TRBJ2-1; either TRBD1 or TRBD2 may fit D (5 bases each). In germline, CDR1 is SGHTA, CDR2 FQGNSA. Trimming pared 5 bases from V and 2 bases from J, leaving 13 bases between. This CDR3 has 15 residues. Here the CDR3 DNA reads TGTGCCAGCAGCCCCTTTGGGGGAACCTACAATGAGCAGTTCTTC. Encoded protein: CASSPFGGTYNEQFF.

The CDR3 nucleotides read TGTGCTAGTGGTTTGCCGACGGGGATAGGGAACACTGAAGCTTTCTTT. Residues: CASGLPTGIGNTEAFF. The chain recombines TRBV12-5 with TRBJ1-1; D remains ambiguous. Germline CDR1 LGHNT, CDR2 FRNRAP. Trimming pared 2 bases from V and 1 base from J, leaving 14 bases between. There are 16 residues in the CDR3.

The CDR3 nucleotides read TGTGCCAGCCAGGACATCCATTCCATTGGCTACACCTTC. This translates into CASQDIHSIGYTF. The chain links TRBV19 to TRBJ1-2; TRBD1 is a possible D gene (5 bases). Germline lookup yields CDR1 LNHDA and CDR2 SQIVND (reference sequence). Trimming took 9 bases from V and 7 from J, leaving 18 bases between them. The CDR3 extends over 13 amino acids. Full variable domain (outside the CDR3, taken from reference TRBV19 and TRBJ1-2): DGGITQSPKYLFRKEGQNVTLSCEQNLNHDAMYWYRQDPGQGLRLIYYSQIVNDFQKGDIAEGYSVSREKKESFPLTVTSAQKNPTAFYLCASQDIHSIGYTFGSGTRLTVV.

This rearrangement joins TRBV6-4 to TRBJ1-6, with 8 bases identical to TRBD1. Per germline, CDR1 MRHNA and CDR2 SNTAGT. The CDR3 sequence is 16 residues long. After removal of 2 bases from V and 5 bases from J, the junction contained 5 bases not matched to a gene. CDR3 amino acids: CASSDGQGGNNSPLHF. The CDR3 nucleotides are TGTGCCAGCAGTGACGGACAGGGCGGAAATAATTCACCCCTCCACTTT.

This rearrangement joins TRBV6-5 to TRBJ1-5; TRBD1 agrees at 8 bases. CDR1 is MNHEY, CDR2 SVGAGI, per germline. The CDR3 is 14 amino acids. The ends lost 6 bases at V and 6 bases at J; junction bases unmatched: 7. DNA of the CDR3: TGTGCCAGCAGGCGGACAGGGCCGACTCAGCCCCAGCATTTT. This codes for CASRRTGPTQPQHF.

The chain employs TRBV7-2 and TRBJ2-2; 8 bases are a match to TRBD2. The germline CDR1 and CDR2 sequences are SGHTA and FQGNSA. V shed 2 bases, J shed 6 bases, and the junction held 8 bases outside the gene matches. The CDR3 consists of 16 residues. The DNA of the CDR3 is TGTGCCAGCAGCTTATCGTTCAGCGGGAGACCCGGGGAGCTGTTTTTT. Translation: CASSLSFSGRPGELFF.

The V call is TRBV6-5, the J call TRBJ2-1; no reliable D call. The ends were cut back, 2 bases at V and 8 bases at J, with 10 bases in the middle. CDR3 length: 13 amino acids. Germline V gene data show CDR1 as MNHEY and CDR2 as SVGAGI. CDR3 sequence reads: CASSYDGGHEQFF. The DNA for the CDR3 is TGTGCCAGCAGTTACGACGGCGGTCATGAGCAGTTCTTC.

On this clone itself: The same CDR3 is also encoded by other DNA sequences in this sample. J is TRBJ2-1 and V is TRBV9, with D perhaps given as TRBD1 or TRBD2 (5 bases each). The CDR3 covers 16 residues. The V end lost 1 base, the J end lost 1 base, and 12 bases lay between the germline ends. Looked up from germline, CDR1 is SGDLS and CDR2 is YYNGEE. In DNA form, the CDR3 reads TGTGCCAGCAGCGTATTTGCAGGGAGTTCCTACAATGAGCAGTTCTTC. It yields the protein CASSVFAGSSYNEQFF.

The V and J genes are TRBV28 and TRBJ1-1; no reliable D call. Germline CDR1 is MDHEN and CDR2 is SYDVKM. The CDR3 contains 17 residues. The V end was cut by 4 bases, the J end by 4 bases, with 22 bases between. The CDR3 nucleotides are TGTGCCAGCAGTTCCCCTCATGACCCCGTGAGTGGCACTGAAGCTTTCTTT. Encoded protein: CASSSPHDPVSGTEAFF.

This chain connects TRBV30 to TRBJ2-3, with D possibly being TRBD2 (6 bases). The ends were cut back, 0 bases at V and 4 bases at J, with 8 bases in the middle. This CDR3 is built from 13 residues. Germline V CDR1 and CDR2: GTSNPN, SVGIG (reference sequence). CDR3 in amino acids: CAWSVGGPDTQYF. CDR3 DNA sequence: TGTGCCTGGAGTGTCGGGGGTCCAGATACGCAGTATTTT.

The rearrangement joins TRBV24-1 to TRBJ1-5, with D possibly TRBD1 on 5 matching bases. The V gene's germline CDR1 is KGHDR and CDR2 SFDVKD. The CDR3 is made up of 17 amino acids. Trimming shortened V by 2 bases and J by 2 bases, and 15 bases separated the two germline ends. The CDR3 DNA follows: TGTGCCACCAGTGATTCTGGGCGGGGGACGCGCAATCAGCCCCAGCATTTT. This gives the protein CATSDSGRGTRNQPQHF.

The chain couples TRBV29-1 to TRBJ2-7, with 9 nucleotides matching TRBD2. Per the germline V gene, CDR1 is SQVTM and CDR2 is ANQGSEA. The trim removed 7 bases at V and 4 bases at J, leaving 8 bases unmatched. This CDR3 contains 13 residues. The CDR3 DNA sequence: TGCAGCGGCGGAGTAGCGGGAGAGTACGAGCAGTACTTC. It is translated as CSGGVAGEYEQYF.

This rearrangement joins TRBV12-3 or TRBV12-4 to TRBJ1-1; no clear D. The CDR3 is 12 amino acids. V was pared by 2 bases and J by 4 bases, with 5 bases between. CDR3 sequence: CASSLYSTEAFF. The CDR3 coding sequence is TGTGCCAGCAGTTTATATTCCACTGAAGCTTTCTTT.

As concerns this clone: One junction end does not reproduce the germline sequence, and a read error may be involved. The chain uses TRBV30 and TRBJ1-1, with a tentative D call TRBD1 (6 bases). The CDR3 consists of 10 residues. Germline CDR1 is GTSNPN and CDR2 is SVGIG (reference sequence). DNA for the CDR3: TGTGCCTGGAGTGGTAGGACAGCCGAGTTT. It translates to CAWSGRTAEF.

V gene TRBV7-9 combines with J gene TRBJ1-1; 10 bases agree with TRBD1. Germline V gives CDR1 SEHNR, CDR2 FQNEAQ (reference sequence). The CDR3 runs to 16 residues. Losses at the gene ends were 4 bases for V and 4 bases for J; bases not matched to a gene: 9. The CDR3 spells CASSYVPGQGTTEAFF. The CDR3 DNA follows: TGTGCCAGCAGCTACGTCCCGGGACAGGGGACCACTGAAGCTTTCTTT.

V and J are TRBV6-1 and TRBJ1-2, with D hard to call. The length of the CDR3 is 13 residues. The V and J ends lost 2 bases and 7 bases respectively, with 11 bases between them. Per the germline V gene, CDR1 is MNHNS and CDR2 is SASEGT. The DNA for the CDR3 is TGTGCCAGCAGTGAATTCATGGGCGCTGGCTACACCTTC. It yields the protein CASSEFMGAGYTF.

This rearrangement joins TRBV2 to TRBJ1-2, with D uncertain. The V gene's germline CDR1 is SNHLY and CDR2 FYNNEI. Trimming pared 3 bases from V and 5 bases from J, leaving 7 bases between. The CDR3 runs to 12 residues. The CDR3, as DNA: TGTGCCAGCAGTGATCGGGGTTATGGCTACACCTTC. It specifies CASSDRGYGYTF.

V is TRBV9 and J is TRBJ1-2; D call uncertain. The CDR3 length is 14 residues. Trimming removed 3 bases at V and 8 bases at J, with 17 bases between. The germline V gene has CDR1 SGDLS and CDR2 YYNGEE. CDR3 amino acids: CASSALGTPGGYTF. As DNA, the CDR3 is TGTGCCAGCAGCGCCCTGGGAACCCCGGGAGGCTACACCTTC.

CDR3 residues: CASSLDGSTNTEAFF. In DNA form, the CDR3 reads TGTGCCAGCAGCCTGGATGGCAGCACCAACACTGAAGCTTTCTTT. The chain is built from TRBV9 and TRBJ1-1; D ambiguous. The CDR3 is 15 residues long. Germline CDR1 is SGDLS and CDR2 is YYNGEE. The ends were cut back, 4 bases at V and 2 bases at J, with 15 bases in the middle.

The gene calls are TRBV19 and TRBJ2-3, with TRBD2 identical over 8 bases. V shed 4 bases and J 1 base; nucleotides not matched to a gene: 1. Germline-derived CDR1 and CDR2 are LNHDA and SQIVND (reference sequence). The CDR3 loop spans 14 amino acids. CDR3 DNA: TGTGCCAGTAGTAATAGCGGGGGCACAGATACGCAGTATTTT. Amino acids: CASSNSGGTDTQYF.

The rearrangement uses TRBV2 and TRBJ1-2, with TRBD1 matching 8 bases. The CDR3 runs 14 residues. CDR1 and CDR2 from the germline V gene are SNHLY and FYNNEI. The junction had 7 bases not matched to a gene; V was cut back by 6 bases and J by 4 bases. The CDR3 spells CASRGQAPTYGYTF. The DNA of the CDR3 is TGTGCCAGCAGGGGACAGGCGCCTACCTATGGCTACACCTTC.